This T cell receptor beta chain is from a study of blood T cell repertoires in COVID-19. Profiled with immunoSEQ multiplex PCR; TCRdb holds only in-frame clones, not every one. Of 150,000 to 200,000 clones in the sample, 70% to 80% were seen once. Sequencing was carried out using PBMCs or T cells enriched from blood (not recorded which). The receptor's source is a woman aged 70-85 years in a cohort exposed to, infected with or recovered from COVID-19 (not recorded which).

The CDR3 DNA sequence: TGCAGCGTTGAAGATAGAGGGGGCGGTTACACCTTC. This codes for CSVEDRGGGYTF. The chain couples TRBV29-1 to TRBJ1-2; 7 positions match TRBD1. This CDR3 has 12 amino acids. Germline loops: CDR1 SQVTM, CDR2 ANQGSEA. J lost 11 bases, V lost 0 bases, and 6 bases had no gene match.